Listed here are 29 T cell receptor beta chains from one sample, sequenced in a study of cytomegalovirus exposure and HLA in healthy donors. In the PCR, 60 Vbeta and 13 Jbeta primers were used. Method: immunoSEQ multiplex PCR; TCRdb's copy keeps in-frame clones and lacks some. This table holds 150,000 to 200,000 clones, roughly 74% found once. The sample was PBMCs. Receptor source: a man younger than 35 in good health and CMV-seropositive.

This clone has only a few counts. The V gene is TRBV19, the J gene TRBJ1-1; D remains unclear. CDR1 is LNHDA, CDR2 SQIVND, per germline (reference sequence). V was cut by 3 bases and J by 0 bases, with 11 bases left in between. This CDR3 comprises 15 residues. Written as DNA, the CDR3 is TGTGCCAGTAGTATGCGGGCCAGCATGAACACTGAAGCTTTCTTT. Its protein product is CASSMRASMNTEAFF. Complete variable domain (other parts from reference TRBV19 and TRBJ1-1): DGGITQSPKYLFRKEGQNVTLSCEQNLNHDAMYWYRQDPGQGLRLIYYSQIVNDFQKGDIAEGYSVSREKKESFPLTVTSAQKNPTAFYLCASSMRASMNTEAFFGQGTRLTVV.

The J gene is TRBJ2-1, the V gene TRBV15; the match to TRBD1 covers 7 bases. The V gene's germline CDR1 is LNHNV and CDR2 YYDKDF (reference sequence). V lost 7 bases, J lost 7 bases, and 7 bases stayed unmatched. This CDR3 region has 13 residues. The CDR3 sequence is CATNNRGRNEQFF. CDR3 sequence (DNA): TGTGCCACCAATAACAGGGGAAGGAATGAGCAGTTCTTC.

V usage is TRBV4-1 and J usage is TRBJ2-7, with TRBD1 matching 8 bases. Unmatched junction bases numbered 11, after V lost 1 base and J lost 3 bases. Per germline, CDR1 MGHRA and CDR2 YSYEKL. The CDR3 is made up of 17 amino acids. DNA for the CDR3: TGCGCCAGCAGCCAAGGGACAGGGCTTTTCGCAGTCTACGAGCAGTACTTC. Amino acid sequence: CASSQGTGLFAVYEQYF.

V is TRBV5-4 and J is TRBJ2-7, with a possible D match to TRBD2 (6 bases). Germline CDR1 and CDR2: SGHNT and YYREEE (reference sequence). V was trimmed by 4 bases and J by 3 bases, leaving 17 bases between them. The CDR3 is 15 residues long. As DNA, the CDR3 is TGTGCCAGCAGCCATTCCGGGACTCAATTCTACGAGCAGTACTTC. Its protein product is CASSHSGTQFYEQYF. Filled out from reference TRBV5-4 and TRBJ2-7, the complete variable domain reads ETGVTQSPTHLIKTRGQQVTLRCSSQSGHNTVSWYQQALGQGPQFIFQYYREEENGRGNFPPRFSGLQFPNYSSELNVNALELDDSALYLCASSHSGTQFYEQYFGPGTRLTVT.

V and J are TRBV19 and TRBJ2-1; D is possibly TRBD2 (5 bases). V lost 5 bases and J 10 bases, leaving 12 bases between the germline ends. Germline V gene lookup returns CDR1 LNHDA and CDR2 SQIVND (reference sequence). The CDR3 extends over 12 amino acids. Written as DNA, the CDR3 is TGTGCCAGTAGTTTAACAACGGGGGAGCAGTTCTTC. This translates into CASSLTTGEQFF.

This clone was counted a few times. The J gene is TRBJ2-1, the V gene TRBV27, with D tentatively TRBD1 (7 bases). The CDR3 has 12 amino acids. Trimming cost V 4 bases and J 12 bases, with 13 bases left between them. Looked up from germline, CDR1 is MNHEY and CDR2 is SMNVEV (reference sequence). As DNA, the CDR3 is TGTGCCAGCAGTTCTCAGGGGGGATCGCAGTTCTTC. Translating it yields CASSSQGGSQFF.

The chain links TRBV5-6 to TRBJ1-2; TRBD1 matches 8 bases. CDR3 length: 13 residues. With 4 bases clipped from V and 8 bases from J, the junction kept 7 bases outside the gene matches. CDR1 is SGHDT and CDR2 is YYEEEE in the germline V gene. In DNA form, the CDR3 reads TGTGCCAGCAGCCCCTTCCAGGGGGCGGGCTACACCTTC. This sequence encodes CASSPFQGAGYTF.

The CDR3 protein is CASSPMGQTHQETQYF. The CDR3 DNA is TGCGCCAGCAGCCCAATGGGACAGACACACCAAGAGACCCAGTACTTC. The rearrangement links TRBV4-1 to TRBJ2-5; 7 bases align to TRBD1. Germline CDR1 reads MGHRA; CDR2 reads YSYEKL. Trimming cost V 4 bases and J 0 bases; bases outside gene matches: 8. CDR3 length: 16 residues.

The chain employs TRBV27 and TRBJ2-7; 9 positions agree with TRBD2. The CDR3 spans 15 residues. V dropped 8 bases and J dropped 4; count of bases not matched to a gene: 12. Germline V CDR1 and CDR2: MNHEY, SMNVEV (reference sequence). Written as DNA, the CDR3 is TGTGCCAGCGGGGAAATAGCGGGAGCTTTGTACGAGCAGTACTTC. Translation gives CASGEIAGALYEQYF.

The CDR3 sequence is CASSSGFYEQYF. The CDR3 region has the DNA TGTGCCAGCAGCTCGGGATTCTACGAGCAGTACTTC. The chain combines TRBV27 with TRBJ2-7; maybe TRBD2 (5 bases). Germline values: CDR1 MNHEY, CDR2 SMNVEV (reference sequence). CDR3 length: 12 amino acids. The V and J ends lost 6 bases and 3 bases respectively, with 9 bases between them.

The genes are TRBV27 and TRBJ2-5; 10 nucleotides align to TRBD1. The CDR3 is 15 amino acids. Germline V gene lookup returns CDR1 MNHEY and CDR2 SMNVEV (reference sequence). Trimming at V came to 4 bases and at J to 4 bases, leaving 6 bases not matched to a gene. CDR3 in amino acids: CASSSPGQGRETQYF. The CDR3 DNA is TGTGCCAGCAGTTCCCCGGGACAGGGGAGAGAGACCCAGTACTTC.

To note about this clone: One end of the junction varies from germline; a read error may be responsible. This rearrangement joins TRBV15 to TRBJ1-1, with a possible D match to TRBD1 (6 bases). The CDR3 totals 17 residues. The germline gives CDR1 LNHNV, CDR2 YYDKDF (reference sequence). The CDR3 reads CATSGELGARVNTEAFF. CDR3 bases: TGTGCCACCAGCGGAGAGTTGGGGGCCAGGGTTAACACTGAAGCTTTCTTT.

The CDR3 nucleotides are TGCGCCAGCAGCTTGGGACGGGAGTATGACAATGAGCAGTTCTTC. Translation gives CASSLGREYDNEQFF. This chain links TRBV5-1 with TRBJ2-1; weak D call: TRBD2 (6 bases). Trimming left V 0 bases short and J 5 bases short, with 12 bases between. CDR3 size: 15 residues. Germline-derived CDR1 and CDR2 are SGHRS and YFSETQ.

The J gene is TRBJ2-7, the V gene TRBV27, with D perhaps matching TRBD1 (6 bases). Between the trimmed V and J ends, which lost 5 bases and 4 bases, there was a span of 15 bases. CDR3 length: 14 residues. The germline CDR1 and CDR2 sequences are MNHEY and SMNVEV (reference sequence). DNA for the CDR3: TGTGCCAGCAGTATAACAGGGAGTGCATACGAGCAGTACTTC. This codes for CASSITGSAYEQYF.

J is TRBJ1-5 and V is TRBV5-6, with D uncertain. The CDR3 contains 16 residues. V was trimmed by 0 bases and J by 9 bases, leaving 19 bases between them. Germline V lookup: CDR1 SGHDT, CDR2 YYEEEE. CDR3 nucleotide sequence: TGTGCCAGCAGCTTGGACGGCGGGTGGTCCGAAGTGCCCCAGCATTTT. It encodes CASSLDGGWSEVPQHF. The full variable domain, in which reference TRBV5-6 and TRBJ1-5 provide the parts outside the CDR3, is DAGVTQSPTHLIKTRGQQVTLRCSPKSGHDTVSWYQQALGQGPQFIFQYYEEEERQRGNFPDRFSGHQFPNYSSELNVNALLLGDSALYLCASSLDGGWSEVPQHFGDGTRLSIL.

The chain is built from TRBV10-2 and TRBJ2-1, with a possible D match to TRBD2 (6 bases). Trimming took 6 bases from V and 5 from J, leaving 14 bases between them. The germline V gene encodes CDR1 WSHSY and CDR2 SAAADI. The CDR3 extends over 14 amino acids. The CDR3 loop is CASRVWQRDNEQFF. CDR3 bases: TGCGCCAGCAGGGTCTGGCAGCGGGACAATGAGCAGTTCTTC.

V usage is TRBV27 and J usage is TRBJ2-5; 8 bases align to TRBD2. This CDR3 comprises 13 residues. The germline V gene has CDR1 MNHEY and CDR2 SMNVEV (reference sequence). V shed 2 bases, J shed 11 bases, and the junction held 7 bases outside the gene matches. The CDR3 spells CASSLAGGREQYF. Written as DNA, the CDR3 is TGTGCCAGCAGTTTAGCGGGAGGTAGAGAGCAGTACTTC.

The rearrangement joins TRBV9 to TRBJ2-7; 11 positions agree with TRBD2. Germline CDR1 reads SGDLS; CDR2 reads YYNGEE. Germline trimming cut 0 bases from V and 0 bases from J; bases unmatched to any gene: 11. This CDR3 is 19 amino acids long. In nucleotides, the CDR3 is TGTGCCAGCAGCGTAGGGAGTCTAGCGGGGGGAAAAAGCTCCTACGAGCAGTACTTC. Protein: CASSVGSLAGGKSSYEQYF.

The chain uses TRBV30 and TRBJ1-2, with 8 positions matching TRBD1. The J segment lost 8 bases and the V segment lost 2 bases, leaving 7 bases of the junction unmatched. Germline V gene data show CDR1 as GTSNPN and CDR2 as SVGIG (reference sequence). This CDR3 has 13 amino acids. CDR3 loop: CAWSYGQGEGYTF. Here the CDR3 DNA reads TGTGCCTGGAGTTACGGACAGGGAGAGGGCTACACCTTC.

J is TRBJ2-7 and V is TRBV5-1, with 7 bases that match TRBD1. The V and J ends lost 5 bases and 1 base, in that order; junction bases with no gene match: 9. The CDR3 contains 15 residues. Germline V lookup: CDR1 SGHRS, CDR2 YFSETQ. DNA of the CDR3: TGCGCCAGCAGACTCACCGGGACAGAGTCCTACGAGCAGTACTTC. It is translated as CASRLTGTESYEQYF.

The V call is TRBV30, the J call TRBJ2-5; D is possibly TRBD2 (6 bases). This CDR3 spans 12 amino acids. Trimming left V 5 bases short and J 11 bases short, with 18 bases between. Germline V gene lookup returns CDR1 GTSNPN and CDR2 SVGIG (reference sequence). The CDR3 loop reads CAWGELGRTQYF. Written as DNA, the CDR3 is TGTGCCTGGGGGGAACTTGGGAGGACGCAGTACTTC. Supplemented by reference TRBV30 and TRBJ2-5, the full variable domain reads SQTIHQWPATLVQPVGSPLSLECTVEGTSNPNLYWYRQAAGRGLQLLFYSVGIGQISSEVPQNLSASRPQDRQFILSSKKLLLSDSGFYLCAWGELGRTQYFGPGTRLLVL.

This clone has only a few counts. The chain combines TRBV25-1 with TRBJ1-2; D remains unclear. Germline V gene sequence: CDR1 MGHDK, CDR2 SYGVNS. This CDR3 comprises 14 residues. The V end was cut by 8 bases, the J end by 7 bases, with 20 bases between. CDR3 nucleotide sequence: TGTGCCAGCCGCCGCGGGAACCGGGATTCTGGCTACACCTTC. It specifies CASRRGNRDSGYTF.

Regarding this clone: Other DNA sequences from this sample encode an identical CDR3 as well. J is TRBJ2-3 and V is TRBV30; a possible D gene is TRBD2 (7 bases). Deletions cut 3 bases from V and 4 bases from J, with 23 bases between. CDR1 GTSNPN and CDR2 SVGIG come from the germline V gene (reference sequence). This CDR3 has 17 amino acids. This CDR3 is CAWRIMSMGGLADTQYF. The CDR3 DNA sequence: TGTGCCTGGAGGATTATGTCCATGGGGGGGCTCGCAGATACGCAGTATTTT.

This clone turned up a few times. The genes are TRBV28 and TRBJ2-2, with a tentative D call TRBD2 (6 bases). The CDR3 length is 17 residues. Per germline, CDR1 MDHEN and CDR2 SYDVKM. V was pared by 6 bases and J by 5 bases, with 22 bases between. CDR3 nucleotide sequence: TGTGCCAGCAGCATGGGGGGTCTGCAGGGTGGTACCGGGGAGCTGTTTTTT. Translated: CASSMGGLQGGTGELFF.

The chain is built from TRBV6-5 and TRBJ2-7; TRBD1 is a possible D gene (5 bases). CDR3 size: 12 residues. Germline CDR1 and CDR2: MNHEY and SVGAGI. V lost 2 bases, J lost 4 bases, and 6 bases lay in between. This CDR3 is CASSYDRYEQYF. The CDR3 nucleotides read TGTGCCAGCAGTTACGACAGATACGAGCAGTACTTC.

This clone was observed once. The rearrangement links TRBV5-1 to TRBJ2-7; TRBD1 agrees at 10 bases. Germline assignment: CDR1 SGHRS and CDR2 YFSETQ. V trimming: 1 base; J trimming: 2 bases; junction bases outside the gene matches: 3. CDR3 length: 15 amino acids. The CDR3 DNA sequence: TGCGCCAGCAGCTTGAGGGACAGGGGCCCCTACGAGCAGTACTTC. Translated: CASSLRDRGPYEQYF.

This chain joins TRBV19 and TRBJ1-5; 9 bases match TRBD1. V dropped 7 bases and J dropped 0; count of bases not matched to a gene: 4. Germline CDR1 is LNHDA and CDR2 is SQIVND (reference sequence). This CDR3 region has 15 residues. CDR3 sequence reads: CASTGTGNSNQPQHF. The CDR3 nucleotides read TGTGCCAGTACGGGGACAGGGAATAGCAATCAGCCCCAGCATTTT.

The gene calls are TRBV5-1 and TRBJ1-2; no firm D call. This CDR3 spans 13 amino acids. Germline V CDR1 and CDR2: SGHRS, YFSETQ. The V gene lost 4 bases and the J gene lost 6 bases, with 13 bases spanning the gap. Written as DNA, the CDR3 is TGCGCCAGCAGCCGCGCGGCATCGGATGGCTACACCTTC. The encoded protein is CASSRAASDGYTF. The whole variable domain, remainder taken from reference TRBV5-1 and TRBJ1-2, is KAGVTQTPRYLIKTRGQQVTLSCSPISGHRSVSWYQQTPGQGLQFLFEYFSETQRNKGNFPGRFSGRQFSNSRSEMNVSTLELGDSALYLCASSRAASDGYTFGSGTRLTVV.

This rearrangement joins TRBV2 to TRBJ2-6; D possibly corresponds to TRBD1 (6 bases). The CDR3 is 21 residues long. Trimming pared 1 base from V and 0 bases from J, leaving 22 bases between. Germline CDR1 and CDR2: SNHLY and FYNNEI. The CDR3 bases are TGTGCCAGCAGTGAAGGGACAGACTATCGGACACCAATCTCTGGGGCCAACGTCCTGACTTTC. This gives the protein CASSEGTDYRTPISGANVLTF.